This TCR beta chain comes out of a study of Ad26.COV2.S vaccination and SARS-CoV-2 variants. Turning to the study itself: A COV1001 Ad26.COV2.S trial-arm participant provided the sample. Intramuscular Ad26.COV2.S doses were given once or twice, 56 days apart.

Treatment specified: 15 to 20 received Ad26.COV2.S at low or high dose, single or two shots; a few received placebo; per-sample allocation not given. Samples came from day 63 after the first vaccine or placebo injection. Clones were read by immunoSEQ multiplex PCR, and TCRdb kept only the in-frame ones, dropping some. The table shows 510,000 or so clones, with 70% to 90% occurring only once. Overall study findings and caveats: Vaccine recipients showed a spike-specific TCR breadth that was higher than in placebo recipients. Total T cell responses were possibly underestimated by TCR breadth and depth analyses.

There are a few counts of this clone. Its antigen is currently unknown. Per germline, CDR1 LNHDA and CDR2 SQIVND (reference sequence). The CDR3 is made up of 15 amino acids. V shed 5 bases and J shed 4 bases, with 17 bases lying between them. The chain employs TRBV19 and TRBJ1-2, with a weak D call TRBD1 (6 bases). The specimen comprised peripheral blood, sampled in a trial of Ad26.COV2.S vaccine versus placebo. The clonotype originates from a person aged 18-60 years who received the Ad26.COV2.S COVID-19 vaccine or a placebo. The CDR3 sequence is CASSGLGGSPYGYTF. The CDR3 nucleotides are TGTGCCAGTAGTGGGCTCGGGGGCAGCCCCTATGGCTACACCTTC.